Listed here is a single TCR beta chain. Its antigen is unidentified. V was shortened by 11 bases and J by 2 bases, with 15 bases between the two germline ends. This CDR3 comprises 13 residues. Germline-derived CDR1 and CDR2 are MNHNS and SASEGT. The sample is drawn from a study of shared clonotypes between healthy human individuals. The naive CD8 population came from CD45RO-negative cells selected for CCR7, without terminally differentiated effector memory CD45RA+ cells. Only in-frame clones appear in the TCRdb table, and some are missing; sequencing was by immunoSEQ multiplex PCR. Counted here are about 1,900,000 clones, approximately 95% occurring once; the ten biggest clones make up more than 0.95%. Points from the study as a whole: Naive subsets usually exceeded memory subsets in estimated richness. For naive CD4 cells, 4% to 5% of clonotypes were shared across a few donors.

The chain couples TRBV6-1 to TRBJ1-2, with D hard to call. The receptor's source is a man between 18 and 35 years old in good health. The sequenced sample consisted of naive CD8+ T cells sorted from blood. The CDR3 nucleotides are TGTGCCCCCCCAAGAGGCTACAACTATGGCTACACCTTC. It specifies CAPPRGYNYGYTF.